Each of the 18 T cell receptor beta chains below was sequenced from the same sample in a study of blood T cell repertoires in COVID-19. Profiling relied on immunoSEQ multiplex PCR, and the TCRdb table lists in-frame clones only, not all of them. The table lists approximately 110,000 clones, approximately 90% of them singletons. Sequencing was performed on peripheral blood. These receptors were collected from a woman in her 50s with acute or convalescent COVID-19.

This chain links TRBV30 with TRBJ2-3; TRBD1 is a possible D gene (6 bases). V shed 3 bases and J shed 0 bases, with 16 bases lying between them. In germline, CDR1 is GTSNPN, CDR2 SVGIG (reference sequence). This CDR3 comprises 16 residues. CDR3 sequence reads: CAWSLWGRVSTDTQYF. CDR3 bases: TGTGCCTGGAGCCTCTGGGGGCGGGTTAGCACAGATACGCAGTATTTT.

This chain joins TRBV9 and TRBJ2-7; D perhaps matches TRBD1 (6 bases). CDR1 is SGDLS, CDR2 YYNGEE, per germline. CDR3 length: 16 amino acids. With 0 bases removed from V and 0 bases from J, the gap between germline ends came to 13 bases. DNA for the CDR3: TGTGCCAGCAGCGTAGCAGGGGATTTGCGCTCCTACGAGCAGTACTTC. It codes for CASSVAGDLRSYEQYF. The full variable domain, with the rest looked up from reference TRBV9 and TRBJ2-7, is DSGVTQTPKHLITATGQRVTLRCSPRSGDLSVYWYQQSLDQGLQFLIQYYNGEERAKGNILERFSAQQFPDLHSELNLSSLELGDSALYFCASSVAGDLRSYEQYFGPGTRLTVT.

The CDR3 sequence is CASSKREGVYEQFF. For the CDR3, the DNA is TGTGCCAGTAGTAAGCGGGAGGGGGTCTATGAGCAGTTCTTC. This rearrangement joins TRBV6-2 or TRBV6-3 to TRBJ2-1; 10 bases line up with TRBD2. CDR1 is MNHEY and CDR2 is SVGEGT in the germline V gene. The CDR3 sequence is 14 residues long. The V gene end was trimmed by 9 bases and the J gene end by 8 bases; junction bases not matched to a gene: 10.

This clone was seen a few times. V usage is TRBV6-5 and J usage is TRBJ1-5, with 7 positions matching TRBD1. Germline CDR1 is MNHEY and CDR2 is SVGAGI. The CDR3 sequence is 15 residues long. V shed 0 bases and J 4 bases; nucleotides not matched to a gene: 3. CDR3 protein: CASSYSRDSNQPQHF. The CDR3 DNA is TGTGCCAGCAGTTACTCCCGGGACAGTAATCAGCCCCAGCATTTT.

This chain joins TRBV9 and TRBJ2-1, with D tentatively TRBD2 (6 bases). Trimming removed 0 bases from V and 2 bases from J, with 12 bases in between. The CDR3 is 16 residues long. Germline-derived CDR1 and CDR2 are SGDLS and YYNGEE. The DNA for the CDR3 is TGTGCCAGCAGCGTAGGACTAGAAGTAGCCTACAATGAGCAGTTCTTC. It specifies CASSVGLEVAYNEQFF.

The table lists this clone with a count of one. This sequence joins TRBV7-9 and TRBJ2-3, with D perhaps matching TRBD2 (6 bases). V was trimmed by 1 base and J by 1 base, leaving 6 bases between them. The germline gives CDR1 SEHNR, CDR2 FQNEAQ (reference sequence). The CDR3 spans 14 residues. The DNA of the CDR3 is TGTGCCAGCAGCTTAGGGAGGGGCACAGATACGCAGTATTTT. It codes for CASSLGRGTDTQYF.

The V gene is TRBV5-4, the J gene TRBJ1-2; TRBD1 aligns across 8 bases. Trimming at V came to 3 bases and at J to 5 bases, leaving 3 bases not matched to a gene. The CDR3 is 13 residues long. Germline V gene sequence: CDR1 SGHNT, CDR2 YYREEE (reference sequence). CDR3 residues: CASSSGQEYGYTF. CDR3 nucleotide sequence: TGTGCCAGCAGCTCGGGACAGGAGTATGGCTACACCTTC. Based on the CDR3 plus reference TRBV5-4 and TRBJ1-2, the full variable domain is ETGVTQSPTHLIKTRGQQVTLRCSSQSGHNTVSWYQQALGQGPQFIFQYYREEENGRGNFPPRFSGLQFPNYSSELNVNALELDDSALYLCASSSGQEYGYTFGSGTRLTVV.

The CDR3 bases are TGTGCCAGCAGTGACGGGGTGCGGGAAAAACTGTTTTTT. This gives the protein CASSDGVREKLFF. The gene calls are TRBV25-1 and TRBJ1-4; no reliable D call. V dropped 3 bases and J dropped 8 bases, with 10 bases sitting between them. Per the germline V gene, CDR1 is MGHDK and CDR2 is SYGVNS. The CDR3 loop spans 13 amino acids.

The chain joins TRBV30 to TRBJ1-5; 9 bases are shared with TRBD1. Germline lookup yields CDR1 GTSNPN and CDR2 SVGIG (reference sequence). V lost 0 bases to trimming and J lost 6 bases; unmatched junction nucleotides: 15. The CDR3 extends over 18 amino acids. The CDR3: CAWSVARLGTGTGQPQHF. The CDR3 bases are TGTGCCTGGAGTGTCGCTCGATTGGGGACAGGGACCGGTCAGCCCCAGCATTTT.

This clone appeared once. This chain joins TRBV9 and TRBJ1-5, with D tentatively TRBD1 (6 bases). Germline V gene sequence: CDR1 SGDLS, CDR2 YYNGEE. The CDR3 loop spans 13 amino acids. Trimming took off 4 bases at V and 6 bases at J, with 11 bases between the two ends. The CDR3 sequence: CASSPRGGQPQHF. The CDR3 DNA sequence: TGTGCCAGCAGCCCACGAGGGGGTCAGCCCCAGCATTTT.

The genes are TRBV3-1 (or the pseudogene TRBV3-2) and TRBJ1-6; 8 bases fit TRBD1. Trimming removed 0 bases from V and 7 bases from J; junction bases left unmatched: 5. Germline CDR1 LGHDT, CDR2 YNNKEL (reference sequence). The length of the CDR3 is 16 residues. Here the CDR3 reads CASSQDHTGGNSPLHF. In nucleotides, the CDR3 is TGTGCCAGCAGCCAAGATCATACAGGGGGGAATTCACCCCTCCACTTT.

J is TRBJ1-4 and V is TRBV28; D is perhaps TRBD1 (5 bases). From germline, CDR1 is MDHEN and CDR2 SYDVKM. This CDR3 region has 15 residues. Trimming cost V 6 bases and J 3 bases, with 14 bases left between them. This CDR3 is CASRQAGPANEKLFF. The CDR3 DNA reads as TGTGCCAGCAGGCAAGCAGGGCCCGCTAATGAAAAACTGTTTTTT.

CDR3 residues: CASSYRQVVGQPQHF. As DNA, the CDR3 is TGTGCCAGCAGTTACAGACAGGTTGTCGGTCAGCCCCAGCATTTT. This chain joins TRBV6-6 and TRBJ1-5; the D gene is possibly TRBD1 (6 bases). V lost 2 bases and J 6 bases, leaving 14 bases between the germline ends. The CDR3 contains 15 residues. Germline CDR1 and CDR2: MNHNY and SVGAGI (reference sequence).

The chain recombines TRBV28 with TRBJ1-2; the D gene is possibly TRBD1 (6 bases). With 3 bases removed from V and 8 bases from J, the gap between germline ends came to 16 bases. In germline, CDR1 is MDHEN, CDR2 SYDVKM. This CDR3 spans 14 amino acids. The CDR3 coding sequence is TGTGCCAGCAGTTTGGGGGCAGGAAAGGAGGGCTACACCTTC. It yields the protein CASSLGAGKEGYTF.

The chain joins TRBV6-5 to TRBJ2-5; 7 bases match TRBD1. With V trimmed by 8 bases and J by 2 bases, 8 bases remained unmatched. CDR3 length equals 14 residues. CDR1 is MNHEY, CDR2 SVGAGI, per germline. DNA of the CDR3: TGTGCCAGCGGAAGAGGGACAGTACAAGAGACCCAGTACTTC. This encodes CASGRGTVQETQYF.

This sequence joins TRBV19 and TRBJ2-3; 9 bases line up with TRBD2. The CDR3 totals 14 residues. Unmatched junction bases numbered 5, after V lost 4 bases and J lost 6 bases. Germline V CDR1 and CDR2: LNHDA, SQIVND (reference sequence). The CDR3 loop reads CASSNSGGLDTQYF. The CDR3 DNA reads TGTGCCAGTAGTAATAGCGGGGGCCTGGATACGCAGTATTTT.

This clone was observed a few times. The rearrangement uses TRBV5-4 and TRBJ1-2; possibly TRBD1 for D (6 bases). Deletions cut 8 bases from V and 6 bases from J, with 20 bases between. Looked up from germline, CDR1 is SGHNT and CDR2 is YYREEE (reference sequence). The length of the CDR3 is 14 residues. CDR3 DNA: TGTGCCAGTGTGCTGCAGGGTAGGGGGAATGGCTACACCTTC. Amino acids: CASVLQGRGNGYTF.

The V call is TRBV6-5, the J call TRBJ1-5; D is ambiguous. CDR1 MNHEY and CDR2 SVGAGI come from the germline V gene. CDR3 size: 12 residues. Trimming shortened V by 7 bases and J by 7 bases, and 11 bases separated the two germline ends. The CDR3 bases are TGTGCCAGCAATTCAGCGGACCAGCCCCAGCATTTT. The encoded protein is CASNSADQPQHF.